Presented here are 22 T cell receptor beta chains from one specimen sequenced in a study of OX40 agonist ivuxolimab in advanced cancers. The protocol was immunoSEQ multiplex PCR, while the TCRdb copy is restricted to in-frame clones and leaves out a portion. This table has around 95,000 clones, more than 85% appearing once. The sequencing used CD4+ or CD8+ T cells sorted from blood, collected in a trial of the OX40 agonist ivuxolimab. Receptor source: an adult with an advanced solid tumor such as melanoma, head and neck, liver or kidney cancer.

The J gene is TRBJ2-3, the V gene TRBV7-2, with TRBD2 matching 12 bases. V dropped 1 base and J dropped 0; count of bases not matched to a gene: 8. The CDR3 covers 19 residues. CDR1 SGHTA and CDR2 FQGNSA come from the germline V gene. The CDR3 nucleotides are TGTGCCAGCAGCTTAGTAGGCTCTAGCGGGAGGGCTAGCACAGATACGCAGTATTTT. As protein: CASSLVGSSGRASTDTQYF.

V and J are TRBV28 and TRBJ1-5; D not resolved. This CDR3 comprises 13 residues. V was cut by 2 bases and J by 7 bases, with 9 bases left in between. Per germline, CDR1 MDHEN and CDR2 SYDVKM. In DNA form, the CDR3 reads TGTGCCAGCAGTTTAATACGAGACCAGCCCCAGCATTTT. It encodes CASSLIRDQPQHF. Looking up the rest from reference TRBV28 and TRBJ1-5 gives the full variable domain: DVKVTQSSRYLVKRTGEKVFLECVQDMDHENMFWYRQDPGLGLRLIYFSYDVKMKEKGDIPEGYSVSREKKERFSLILESASTNQTSMYLCASSLIRDQPQHFGDGTRLSIL.

The chain couples TRBV7-3 to TRBJ1-2; the match to TRBD1 covers 7 bases. After removal of 6 bases from V and 2 bases from J, the junction contained 3 bases not matched to a gene. CDR1 SGHTA and CDR2 FQGTGA come from the germline V gene. CDR3 length: 13 amino acids. The CDR3 sequence is CASSKQGNYGYTF. In DNA form, the CDR3 reads TGTGCCAGCAGTAAACAGGGGAACTATGGCTACACCTTC.

V and J are TRBV30 and TRBJ2-7; 15 positions match TRBD2. The CDR3 is made up of 16 amino acids. The J segment lost 2 bases and the V segment lost 3 bases, leaving 5 bases of the junction unmatched. Germline V gene lookup returns CDR1 GTSNPN and CDR2 SVGIG (reference sequence). Here the CDR3 DNA reads TGTGCCTGGAGAGGGACTAGCGGGAGGTTAACCTACGAGCAGTACTTC. Translation gives CAWRGTSGRLTYEQYF.

This chain links TRBV28 with TRBJ2-7; D may be TRBD2 (6 bases). V was pared by 3 bases and J by 5 bases, with 8 bases between. CDR1 is MDHEN and CDR2 is SYDVKM in the germline V gene. This CDR3 contains 12 residues. The CDR3 is CASSFWGDEQYF. CDR3 DNA sequence: TGTGCCAGCAGTTTTTGGGGGGACGAGCAGTACTTC.

The chain has TRBV7-8 and TRBJ1-2; tentatively, D is TRBD1 (6 bases). Germline V lookup: CDR1 SGHVS, CDR2 FQNEAQ. The V end lost 6 bases, the J end lost 3 bases, and 11 bases lay between the germline ends. The CDR3 consists of 13 residues. The CDR3: CASRQGSHYGYTF. CDR3 in DNA: TGTGCCAGCAGACAGGGATCCCACTATGGCTACACCTTC.

The chain joins TRBV27 to TRBJ2-1; the match to TRBD2 covers 9 bases. The CDR3 totals 18 residues. In germline, CDR1 is MNHEY, CDR2 SMNVEV (reference sequence). Trimming cost V 6 bases and J 3 bases; bases outside gene matches: 15. The CDR3 nucleotides are TGTGCCAGCAGCGATGGGGGCGGGAGGGCCTTTGGCTACAATGAGCAGTTCTTC. It encodes CASSDGGGRAFGYNEQFF.

This clone was observed a few times. The rearrangement links TRBV2 to TRBJ2-7; D is unclear. This CDR3 spans 11 amino acids. Trimming shortened V by 5 bases and J by 1 base, and 3 bases separated the two germline ends. CDR1 is SNHLY, CDR2 FYNNEI, per germline. The CDR3 spells CASSISYEQYF. In nucleotides, the CDR3 is TGTGCCAGCAGTATATCCTACGAGCAGTACTTC.

The chain links TRBV6-5 to TRBJ2-1, with TRBD1 as a possible D gene (5 bases). The germline V gene has CDR1 MNHEY and CDR2 SVGAGI. V lost 4 bases to trimming and J lost 2 bases, with 15 bases between them. This CDR3 spans 16 amino acids. CDR3 sequence reads: CASSSKARVPYNEQFF. The CDR3 DNA is TGTGCCAGCAGTTCCAAAGCCAGGGTACCCTACAATGAGCAGTTCTTC.

The chain uses TRBV29-1 and TRBJ2-1; D is perhaps TRBD1 (6 bases). The CDR3 is made up of 15 amino acids. Germline CDR1 and CDR2: SQVTM and ANQGSEA. Trimming removed 4 bases at V and 0 bases at J, with 13 bases between. The CDR3, as DNA: TGCAGCGTTGCCTTGGGGGCTAGCTCCTACAATGAGCAGTTCTTC. Translated: CSVALGASSYNEQFF.

This sequence joins TRBV28 and TRBJ2-5; a possible D gene is TRBD1 (6 bases). The CDR3 covers 14 residues. V lost 6 bases, J lost 7 bases, and 18 bases lay in between. CDR1 is MDHEN, CDR2 SYDVKM, per germline. Here the CDR3 reads CASRFPGTSGTQYF. The CDR3 DNA reads as TGTGCCAGCAGATTTCCCGGGACATCAGGGACCCAGTACTTC. The entire variable domain, with the rest obtained from reference TRBV28 and TRBJ2-5, is as follows: DVKVTQSSRYLVKRTGEKVFLECVQDMDHENMFWYRQDPGLGLRLIYFSYDVKMKEKGDIPEGYSVSREKKERFSLILESASTNQTSMYLCASRFPGTSGTQYFGPGTRLLVL.

A single count supports this clone. This sequence joins TRBV27 and TRBJ2-7, with 8 positions matching TRBD1. Trimming removed 5 bases from V and 6 bases from J; junction bases left unmatched: 12. The CDR3 contains 15 residues. Germline V CDR1 and CDR2: MNHEY, SMNVEV (reference sequence). CDR3 sequence (DNA): TGTGCCAGCAGTGGATCCGGGACAGGTTACTCCGAGCAGTACTTC. It translates to CASSGSGTGYSEQYF.

This chain joins TRBV2 and TRBJ2-1, with 7 bases matching TRBD2. The CDR3 covers 15 residues. CDR1 and CDR2 (germline): SNHLY, FYNNEI. With 6 bases clipped from V and 3 bases from J, the junction kept 8 bases outside the gene matches. The CDR3 coding sequence is TGTGCCAGCAGAATCGGGGCTAGCGGCTACAATGAGCAGTTCTTC. Translated, it gives CASRIGASGYNEQFF.

The chain couples TRBV15 to TRBJ2-3; D remains unclear. Looked up from germline, CDR1 is LNHNV and CDR2 is YYDKDF (reference sequence). This CDR3 has 13 residues. With 2 bases removed from V and 5 bases from J, the gap between germline ends came to 8 bases. DNA for the CDR3: TGTGCCACCAGCAGACCCCCAGTAGATACGCAGTATTTT. The encoded protein is CATSRPPVDTQYF.

This rearrangement joins TRBV7-2 to TRBJ1-5, with D unclear. V was cut by 1 base and J by 8 bases, with 12 bases left in between. The CDR3 contains 14 residues. CDR1 is SGHTA, CDR2 FQGNSA, per germline. CDR3 sequence: CASSLVPGWKPQHF. CDR3 nucleotide sequence: TGTGCCAGCAGCTTAGTTCCGGGATGGAAGCCCCAGCATTTT.

This chain joins TRBV19 and TRBJ1-5; a possible D gene is TRBD1 (5 bases). The CDR3 length is 16 residues. V lost 6 bases and J lost 3, with 18 bases in between. Germline V gene lookup returns CDR1 LNHDA and CDR2 SQIVND (reference sequence). CDR3 nucleotides: TGTGCCAGTAGATTCCTCGGGGGGGTATTCAATCAGCCCCAGCATTTT. Protein product: CASRFLGGVFNQPQHF.

Here the CDR3 reads CASRASRDRPNTGELFF. CDR3 coding DNA: TGTGCCAGCCGAGCCTCCCGGGACAGGCCTAACACCGGGGAGCTGTTTTTT. The genes are TRBV19 and TRBJ2-2, with 8 bases aligning to TRBD1. There are 17 residues in the CDR3. Germline V CDR1 and CDR2: LNHDA, SQIVND (reference sequence). V was clipped by 9 bases and J by 2 bases; unmatched bases: 14.

CDR3 DNA: TGTGCCAGCAGCCAGGACAGGGTGGGTGGCTACACCTTC. This translates into CASSQDRVGGYTF. The chain combines TRBV5-4 with TRBJ1-2, with 8 nucleotides matching TRBD1. V lost 4 bases, J lost 7 bases, and 6 bases stayed unmatched. The CDR3 extends over 13 amino acids. Germline lookup yields CDR1 SGHNT and CDR2 YYREEE (reference sequence).

This rearrangement joins TRBV18 to TRBJ2-1; the match to TRBD2 covers 11 bases. V trimming: 0 bases; J trimming: 8 bases; junction bases outside the gene matches: 9. This CDR3 comprises 17 residues. Germline V CDR1 and CDR2: KGHSH, LQKENI. This CDR3 reads CASSPPRLAGFLDEQFF. As DNA, the CDR3 is TGTGCCAGCTCACCACCGCGACTAGCGGGATTTTTGGATGAGCAGTTCTTC.

This chain uses TRBV18 with TRBJ1-1; weak D call: TRBD1 (5 bases). Germline lookup yields CDR1 KGHSH and CDR2 LQKENI. V was cut by 4 bases and J by 1 base, with 7 bases left in between. The CDR3 runs to 13 residues. CDR3 sequence reads: CASSRDGNTEAFF. The CDR3 nucleotides read TGTGCCAGCTCACGGGACGGGAACACTGAAGCTTTCTTT.

This clone was counted a few times. This chain connects TRBV29-1 to TRBJ1-1; 11 bases match TRBD1. Germline CDR1 is SQVTM and CDR2 is ANQGSEA. This CDR3 is 14 amino acids long. V gave up 6 bases and J gave up 2 bases; unmatched junction bases: 5. The CDR3 bases are TGCAGCGTGGGACAGGGGGGAGGAAACACTGAAGCTTTCTTT. Amino acids: CSVGQGGGNTEAFF.

The chain joins TRBV25-1 to TRBJ2-2; D remains unclear. The CDR3 is made up of 11 amino acids. Trimming removed 7 bases at V and 4 bases at J, with 4 bases between. CDR1 MGHDK and CDR2 SYGVNS come from the germline V gene. Here the CDR3 DNA reads TGTGCCAGCACAAGCACCGGGGAGCTGTTTTTT. The encoded protein is CASTSTGELFF.